The clone carrying this TCR beta chain was seen just once. TCRdb keeps only in-frame clones here, not all; method: immunoSEQ multiplex PCR. Of some 76,000 clones in the sample, approximately 81% are singletons; the top ten hold 15% to 20%. These data are taken from a study of blood T cell repertoires in COVID-19. The receptor's source is a woman aged 60 to 75 with acute or convalescent COVID-19. What was sequenced was peripheral blood.

The CDR3 bases are TGTGCCAGCAGTCCCACGACAGGGGGAGCTTTCTTT. Protein: CASSPTTGGAFF. This chain uses TRBV12-3 or TRBV12-4 with TRBJ1-1; 9 bases match TRBD1. V was pared by 5 bases and J by 10 bases, with 5 bases of the junction left unmatched. This CDR3 has 12 amino acids.